The entry that follows covers one T cell receptor beta chain sequence. This entry belongs to a study of blood T cell repertoires in COVID-19. Study-level information: PBMCs, B-cell-depleted T cells, or T cells were the source of the cDNA or gDNA that made up the material.

With 0 bases removed from V and 9 bases from J, the gap between germline ends came to 8 bases. The CDR3 length is 12 residues. Germline CDR1 reads LNHDA; CDR2 reads SQIVND (reference sequence). Profiled with immunoSEQ multiplex PCR; TCRdb holds only in-frame clones, not every one. The sample records approximately 160,000 clones, roughly 84% being singletons. Sequencing was carried out using peripheral blood. The receptor was derived from a man younger than 35 with active or convalescent COVID-19. J is TRBJ2-5 and V is TRBV19, with D maybe TRBD1 (5 bases). CDR3 nucleotides: TGTGCCAGTAGTATAGATCTGGGGCCCCAGTACTTC. Translation: CASSIDLGPQYF.